The source of this TCR beta chain is a study of cytomegalovirus exposure and HLA in healthy donors. Findings of the study overall: The study dropped some indistinguishable V segments, TRBV6-2 and TRBV6-3 among them. Several of the most significant clusters appeared linked to common viral pathogens, based on a later analysis.

Germline CDR1 is KGHSH and CDR2 is LQKENI. This CDR3 has 15 residues. The V end was cut by 2 bases, the J end by 0 bases, with 5 bases between. With respect to this clone: Antigen: not known.

Primers included in the PCR were 60 Vbeta and 13 Jbeta primers. Profiled with immunoSEQ multiplex PCR; TCRdb holds only in-frame clones, not every one. The sample lists under 200,000 clones, around 68% occurring once. This chain joins TRBV18 and TRBJ2-6; D gene uncertain. The receptor's source is a man aged 50 or older in good health and CMV-seronegative. What was sequenced was PBMCs. The CDR3 region has the DNA TGTGCCAGCTCACCAACAACCTCTGGGGCCAACGTCCTGACTTTC. Protein product: CASSPTTSGANVLTF.